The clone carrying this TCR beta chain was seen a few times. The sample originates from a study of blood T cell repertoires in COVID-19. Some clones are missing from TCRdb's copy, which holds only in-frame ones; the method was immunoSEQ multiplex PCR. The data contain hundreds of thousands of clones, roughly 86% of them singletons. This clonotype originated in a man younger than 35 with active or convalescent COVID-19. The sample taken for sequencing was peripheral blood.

CDR3 nucleotide sequence: TGTGCCACCTCCGGGACAGGGCGCGAAAAACTGTTTTTT. Translated, it gives CATSGTGREKLFF. This chain uses TRBV6-5 with TRBJ1-4; 9 bases map to TRBD1. The junction had 8 bases not matched to a gene; V was cut back by 10 bases and J by 8 bases. CDR3 length: 13 amino acids. CDR1 is MNHEY, CDR2 SVGAGI, per germline.